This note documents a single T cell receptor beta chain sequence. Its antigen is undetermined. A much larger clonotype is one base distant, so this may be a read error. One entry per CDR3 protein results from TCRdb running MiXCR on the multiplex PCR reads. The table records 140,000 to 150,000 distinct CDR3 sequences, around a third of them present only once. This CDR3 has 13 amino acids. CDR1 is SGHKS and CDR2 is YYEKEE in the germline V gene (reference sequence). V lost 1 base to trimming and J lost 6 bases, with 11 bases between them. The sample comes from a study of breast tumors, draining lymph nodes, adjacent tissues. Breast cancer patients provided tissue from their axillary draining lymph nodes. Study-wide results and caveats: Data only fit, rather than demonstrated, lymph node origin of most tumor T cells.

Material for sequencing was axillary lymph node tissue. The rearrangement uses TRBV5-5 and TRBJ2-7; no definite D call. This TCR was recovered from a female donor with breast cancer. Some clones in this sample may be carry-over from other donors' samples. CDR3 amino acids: CASSLSAGCEQYV. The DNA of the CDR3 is TGTGCCAGCAGCTTGAGTGCAGGATGCGAGCAGTACGTC.